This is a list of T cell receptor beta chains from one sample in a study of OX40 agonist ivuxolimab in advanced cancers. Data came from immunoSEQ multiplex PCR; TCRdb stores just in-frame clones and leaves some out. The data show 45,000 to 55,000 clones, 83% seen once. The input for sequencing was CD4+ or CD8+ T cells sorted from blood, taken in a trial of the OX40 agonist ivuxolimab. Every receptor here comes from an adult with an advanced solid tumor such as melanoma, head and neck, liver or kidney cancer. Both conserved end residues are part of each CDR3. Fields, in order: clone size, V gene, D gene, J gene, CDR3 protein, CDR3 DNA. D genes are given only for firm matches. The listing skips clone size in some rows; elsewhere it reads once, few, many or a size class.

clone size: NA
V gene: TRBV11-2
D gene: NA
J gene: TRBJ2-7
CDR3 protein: CASSLAPGLRAWYEQYF
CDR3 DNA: TGTGCCAGCAGCTTGGCCCCTGGTTTGCGGGCCTGGTACGAGCAGTACTTC

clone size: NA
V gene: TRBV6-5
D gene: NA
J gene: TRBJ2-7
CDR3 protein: CASSYSIGRSYEQYF
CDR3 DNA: TGTGCCAGCAGTTACTCGATCGGACGGTCCTACGAGCAGTACTTC

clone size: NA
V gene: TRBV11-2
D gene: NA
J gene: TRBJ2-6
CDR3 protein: CASSLDSANVLTF
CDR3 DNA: TGTGCCAGCAGTTTAGACTCAGCCAACGTCCTGACTTTC

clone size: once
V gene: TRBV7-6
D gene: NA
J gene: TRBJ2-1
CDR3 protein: CASTSQLPSSYNEQFF
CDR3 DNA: TGTGCCAGCACCTCACAGCTACCATCCTCCTACAATGAGCAGTTCTTC

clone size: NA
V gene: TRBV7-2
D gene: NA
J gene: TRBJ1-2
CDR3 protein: CASSLDTANYGYTF
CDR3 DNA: TGTGCCAGCAGCTTAGACACTGCTAACTATGGCTACACCTTC

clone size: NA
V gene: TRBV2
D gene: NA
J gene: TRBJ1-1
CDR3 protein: CASSGQRMNTEAFF
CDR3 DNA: TGTGCCAGCAGCGGACAGCGCATGAACACTGAAGCTTTCTTT

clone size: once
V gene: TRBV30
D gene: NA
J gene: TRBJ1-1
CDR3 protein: CAWSTDRRLTQNTEAFF
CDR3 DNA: TGTGCCTGGAGTACGGACCGTCGATTGACCCAGAACACTGAAGCTTTCTTT

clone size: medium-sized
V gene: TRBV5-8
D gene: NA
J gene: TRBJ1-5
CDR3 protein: CASSQGRGFNQPQHF
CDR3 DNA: TGTGCCAGCAGCCAAGGACGGGGTTTCAATCAGCCCCAGCATTTT

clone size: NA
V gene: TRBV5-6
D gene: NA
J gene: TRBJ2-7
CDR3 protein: CASSLDPLSSSYEQYF
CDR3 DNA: TGTGCCAGCAGCTTGGACCCCCTGTCATCTTCCTACGAGCAGTACTTC

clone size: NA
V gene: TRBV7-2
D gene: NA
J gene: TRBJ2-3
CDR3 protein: CASSFWTSTDTQYF
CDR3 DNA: TGTGCCAGCAGCTTCTGGACTAGCACAGATACGCAGTATTTT

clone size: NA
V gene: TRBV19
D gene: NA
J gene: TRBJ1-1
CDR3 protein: CASSPQGQGTEAFF
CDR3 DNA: TGTGCCAGTAGTCCTCAGGGGCAGGGCACTGAAGCTTTCTTT

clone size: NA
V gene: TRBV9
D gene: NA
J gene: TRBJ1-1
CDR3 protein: CASSFRGEAAEAFF
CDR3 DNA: TGTGCCAGCAGCTTCCGAGGGGAGGCAGCTGAAGCTTTCTTT

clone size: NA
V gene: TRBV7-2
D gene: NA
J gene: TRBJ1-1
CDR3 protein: CASSSHERVMNTEAFF
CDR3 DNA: TGTGCCAGCAGCTCTCATGAGCGGGTAATGAACACTGAAGCTTTCTTT

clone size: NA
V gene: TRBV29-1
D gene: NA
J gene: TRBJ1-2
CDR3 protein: CSVVPGGGYTF
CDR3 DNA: TGCAGCGTCGTTCCTGGAGGTGGCTACACCTTC

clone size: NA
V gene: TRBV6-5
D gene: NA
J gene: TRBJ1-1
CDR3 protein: CASSYGGALNTEAFF
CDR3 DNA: TGTGCCAGCAGTTACGGGGGGGCCTTGAACACTGAAGCTTTCTTT

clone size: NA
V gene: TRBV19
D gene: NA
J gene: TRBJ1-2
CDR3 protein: CASSTNRRSNYGYTF
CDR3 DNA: TGTGCCAGTAGTACTAACAGGAGGTCTAACTATGGCTACACCTTC

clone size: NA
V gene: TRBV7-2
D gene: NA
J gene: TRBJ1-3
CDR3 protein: CASSLSQGLRGNTIYF
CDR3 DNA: TGTGCCAGCAGCTTATCCCAGGGGTTGAGAGGAAACACCATATATTTT

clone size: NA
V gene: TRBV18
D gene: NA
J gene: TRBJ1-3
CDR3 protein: CASSPPSGSGNTIYF
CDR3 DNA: TGTGCCAGCTCACCACCGTCGGGGTCAGGAAACACCATATATTTT

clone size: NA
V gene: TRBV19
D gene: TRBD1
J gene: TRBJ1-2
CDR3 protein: CASHRDRAYGYTF
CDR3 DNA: TGTGCCAGCCACCGGGACAGGGCCTATGGCTACACCTTC

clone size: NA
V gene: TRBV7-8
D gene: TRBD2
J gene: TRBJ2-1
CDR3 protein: CASSLGTSLGNEQFF
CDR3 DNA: TGTGCCAGCAGCTTAGGGACTAGCCTAGGCAATGAGCAGTTCTTC

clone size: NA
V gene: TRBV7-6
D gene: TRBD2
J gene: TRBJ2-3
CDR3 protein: CASSFSGGAAVDTQYF
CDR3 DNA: TGTGCCAGCAGCTTTAGCGGGGGGGCCGCCGTAGATACGCAGTATTTT

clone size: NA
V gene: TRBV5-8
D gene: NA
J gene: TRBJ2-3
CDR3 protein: CASSQRAGLTDTQYF
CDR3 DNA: TGTGCCAGCAGCCAGCGGGCGGGGTTGACAGATACGCAGTATTTT

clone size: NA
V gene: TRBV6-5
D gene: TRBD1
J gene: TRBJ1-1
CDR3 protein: CASNTRQGARTEAFF
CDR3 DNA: TGTGCCAGCAACACCAGACAGGGGGCGCGTACTGAAGCTTTCTTT

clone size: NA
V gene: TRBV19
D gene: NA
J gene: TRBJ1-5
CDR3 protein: CASSRSYQPQHF
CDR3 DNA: TGTGCCAGTAGTAGATCTTATCAGCCCCAGCATTTT

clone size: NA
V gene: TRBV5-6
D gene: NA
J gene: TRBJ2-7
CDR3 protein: CASSLGTDTSSYEQYF
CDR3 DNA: TGTGCCAGCAGCCTCGGGACGGATACGAGCTCCTACGAGCAGTACTTC

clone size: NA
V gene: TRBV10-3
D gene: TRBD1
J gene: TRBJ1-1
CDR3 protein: CAISGAGGGAFF
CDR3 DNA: TGTGCCATCAGTGGGGCAGGGGGGGGAGCTTTCTTT

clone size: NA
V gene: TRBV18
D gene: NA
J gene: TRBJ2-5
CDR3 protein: CASSPVRQLRYF
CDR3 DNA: TGTGCCAGCTCCCCGGTTCGACAGCTCCGATACTTC

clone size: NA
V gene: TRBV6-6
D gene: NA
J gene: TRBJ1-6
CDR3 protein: CASSYSTDNSPLHF
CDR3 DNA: TGTGCCAGCAGTTACTCGACAGATAATTCACCCCTCCACTTT

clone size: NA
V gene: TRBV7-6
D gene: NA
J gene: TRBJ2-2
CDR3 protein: CASRGSSAHGELFF
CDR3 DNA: TGTGCCAGCAGAGGCAGTAGCGCTCACGGGGAGCTGTTTTTT

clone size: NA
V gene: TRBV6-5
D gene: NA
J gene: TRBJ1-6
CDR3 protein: CASAENNSPLHF
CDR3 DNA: TGTGCCAGCGCTGAGAATAATTCACCCCTCCACTTT

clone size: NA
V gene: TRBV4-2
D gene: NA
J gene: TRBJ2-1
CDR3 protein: CASSQDSESSYNEQFF
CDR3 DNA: TGTGCCAGCAGCCAAGATTCGGAGAGCTCCTACAATGAGCAGTTCTTC

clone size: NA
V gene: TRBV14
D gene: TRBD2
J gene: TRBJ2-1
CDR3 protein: CASRGSGGNYNEQFF
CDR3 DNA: TGTGCCAGCAGAGGGAGCGGGGGGAACTACAATGAGCAGTTCTTC

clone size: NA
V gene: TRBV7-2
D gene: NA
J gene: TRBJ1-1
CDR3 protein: CASSLMQGSGTEAFF
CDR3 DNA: TGTGCCAGCAGCTTAATGCAGGGAAGTGGAACTGAAGCTTTCTTT

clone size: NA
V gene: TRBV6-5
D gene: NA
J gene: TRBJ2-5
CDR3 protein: CACNMGGAQETQYF
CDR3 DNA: TGTGCCTGCAATATGGGCGGCGCTCAAGAGACCCAGTACTTC

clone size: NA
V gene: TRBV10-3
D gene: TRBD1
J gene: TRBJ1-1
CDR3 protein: CAISVRQGDTEAFF
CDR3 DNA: TGTGCCATCAGTGTCCGACAGGGAGACACTGAAGCTTTCTTT